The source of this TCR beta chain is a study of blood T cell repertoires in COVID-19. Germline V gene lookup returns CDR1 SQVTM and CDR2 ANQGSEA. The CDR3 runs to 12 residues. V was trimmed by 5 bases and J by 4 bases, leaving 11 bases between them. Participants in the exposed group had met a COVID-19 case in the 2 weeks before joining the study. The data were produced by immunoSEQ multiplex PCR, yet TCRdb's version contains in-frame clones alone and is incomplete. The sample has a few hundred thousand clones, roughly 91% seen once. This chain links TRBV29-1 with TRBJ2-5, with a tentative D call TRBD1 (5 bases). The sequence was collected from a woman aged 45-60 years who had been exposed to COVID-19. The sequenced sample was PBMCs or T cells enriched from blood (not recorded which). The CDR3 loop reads CSVLGVRETQYF. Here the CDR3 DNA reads TGCAGCGTTTTAGGGGTTCGAGAGACCCAGTACTTC.